The 22 T cell receptor beta chains listed next were all sequenced from one sample in a study of blood T cell repertoires in COVID-19. Using immunoSEQ multiplex PCR, the repertoire was profiled, and TCRdb retains in-frame clones only, with some absent. The data show some 120,000 clones, 75% to 90% seen once. The sequenced sample was PBMCs or T cells enriched from blood (not recorded which). These receptors all stem from a man aged 25 to 45 who had recovered from COVID-19.

V and J are TRBV21-1 and TRBJ1-3; whether TRBD1, the table's D call, matches the DNA was not checked. TRBV21-1 is a pseudogene segment. The CDR3 loop spans 15 amino acids. CDR3 sequence: CASSKEGVRGNTIYF. CDR3 in DNA: TGTGCCAGCAGCAAAGAGGGGGTCCGCGGAAACACCATATATTTT.

The V and J genes are TRBV2 and TRBJ2-2, with 8 bases matching TRBD1. After removal of 8 bases from V and 1 base from J, the junction contained 6 bases not matched to a gene. CDR3 length: 15 residues. CDR1 is SNHLY and CDR2 is FYNNEI in the germline V gene. Written as DNA, the CDR3 is TGTGCCAGCCGGTGGGGGACAGGGAACACCGGGGAGCTGTTTTTT. Residues: CASRWGTGNTGELFF.

The chain recombines TRBV6-1 with TRBJ2-2, with D perhaps matching TRBD2 (5 bases). CDR1 MNHNS and CDR2 SASEGT come from the germline V gene. This CDR3 comprises 14 residues. V lost 3 bases to trimming and J lost 3 bases, with 8 bases between them. The CDR3: CASSEAGHTGELFF. DNA of the CDR3: TGTGCCAGCAGTGAGGCGGGCCACACCGGGGAGCTGTTTTTT.

The chain recombines TRBV19 with TRBJ1-6; D remains unclear. Germline CDR1 is LNHDA and CDR2 is SQIVND (reference sequence). The CDR3 totals 12 residues. The germline V and J ends were trimmed by 1 base and 9 bases, with 4 bases remaining between them. The CDR3 nucleotides read TGTGCCAGTAGTATAGGAGGTTCACCCCTCCACTTT. Protein sequence: CASSIGGSPLHF.

The J gene is TRBJ2-2, the V gene TRBV6-1; TRBD2 matches at 9 bases. The CDR3 has 16 amino acids. Germline CDR1 is MNHNS and CDR2 is SASEGT. With V trimmed by 4 bases and J by 1 base, 4 bases remained unmatched. This CDR3 reads CASSVGTSLNTGELFF. The CDR3 coding sequence is TGTGCCAGCAGTGTCGGGACTAGCCTGAACACCGGGGAGCTGTTTTTT.

The rearrangement links TRBV6-4 to TRBJ1-5; D remains unclear. The CDR3 contains 11 residues. The germline V gene encodes CDR1 MRHNA and CDR2 SNTAGT. The germline V and J ends were trimmed by 6 bases and 5 bases, with 5 bases remaining between them. CDR3 DNA sequence: TGTGCCAGCAGAACAGATCAGCCCCAGCATTTT. Amino acid sequence: CASRTDQPQHF.

This rearrangement joins TRBV3-1 (or the pseudogene TRBV3-2) to TRBJ2-5, with 9 positions matching TRBD2. Germline V gene lookup returns CDR1 LGHDT and CDR2 YNNKEL (reference sequence). This CDR3 has 15 residues. V lost 4 bases to trimming and J lost 2 bases; unmatched junction nucleotides: 5. Here the CDR3 reads CASSRSSGVQETQYF. CDR3 DNA: TGTGCCAGCAGCCGCTCTAGCGGGGTACAAGAGACCCAGTACTTC.

This clone has only a few counts. This chain uses TRBV7-3 with TRBJ2-4; D gene uncertain. V dropped 5 bases and J dropped 1 base, with 12 bases sitting between them. CDR3 length: 15 residues. Looked up from germline, CDR1 is SGHTA and CDR2 is FQGTGA. CDR3 sequence: CASSPQAGAKNIQYF. The CDR3 DNA follows: TGTGCCAGCAGCCCCCAGGCTGGGGCCAAAAACATTCAGTACTTC.

The chain employs TRBV24-1 and TRBJ2-3; D may be TRBD2 (6 bases). The length of the CDR3 is 17 residues. Trimming took 6 bases from V and 0 from J, leaving 18 bases between them. The V gene's germline CDR1 is KGHDR and CDR2 SFDVKD. The CDR3, as DNA: TGTGCCACCAGTTCGGCTGGGGCTAGCGAAAGCACAGATACGCAGTATTTT. Translation: CATSSAGASESTDTQYF.

The genes are TRBV9 and TRBJ2-2; the D gene is possibly TRBD1 (6 bases). Trimming removed 4 bases at V and 2 bases at J, with 18 bases between. This CDR3 contains 17 residues. Looked up from germline, CDR1 is SGDLS and CDR2 is YYNGEE. CDR3 loop: CASSTGRTAINTGELFF. The CDR3 region has the DNA TGTGCCAGCAGCACAGGGAGAACGGCGATAAACACCGGGGAGCTGTTTTTT.

CDR3 residues: CASSLDPPTGNYGYTF. The CDR3 DNA sequence: TGTGCCAGCAGCTTAGATCCCCCGACAGGGAACTATGGCTACACCTTC. V usage is TRBV11-2 and J usage is TRBJ1-2, with TRBD1 matching 7 bases. The CDR3 extends over 16 amino acids. The V gene's germline CDR1 is SGHAT and CDR2 FQNNGV. The V gene end was trimmed by 0 bases and the J gene end by 2 bases; junction bases not matched to a gene: 6.

The V gene is TRBV4-1, the J gene TRBJ2-3; 12 nucleotides line up with TRBD2. The CDR3 sequence is 15 residues long. Trimming took 4 bases from V and 7 from J; bases not matched to a gene: 6. CDR1 and CDR2 from the germline V gene are MGHRA and YSYEKL. The CDR3 region is CASSLLGLAGNTQYF. Written as DNA, the CDR3 is TGCGCCAGCAGCCTCCTCGGACTAGCGGGAAATACGCAGTATTTT.

The chain uses TRBV9 and TRBJ2-1, with TRBD2 matching over 10 bases. CDR1 is SGDLS, CDR2 YYNGEE, per germline. J gave up 8 bases and V 1 base, and 9 bases lay outside the gene matches. The CDR3 has 16 amino acids. The CDR3 DNA follows: TGTGCCAGCAGCGTAAGGAGTGGGCTAGCGGGAGATGAGCAGTTCTTC. Translated, it gives CASSVRSGLAGDEQFF. Together with reference TRBV9 and TRBJ2-1, the CDR3 gives the full variable domain: DSGVTQTPKHLITATGQRVTLRCSPRSGDLSVYWYQQSLDQGLQFLIQYYNGEERAKGNILERFSAQQFPDLHSELNLSSLELGDSALYFCASSVRSGLAGDEQFFGPGTRLTVL.

The chain recombines TRBV18 with TRBJ1-1; TRBD1 is a possible D gene (6 bases). The CDR3 totals 16 residues. The germline V gene has CDR1 KGHSH and CDR2 LQKENI. Trimming removed 3 bases at V and 4 bases at J, with 18 bases between. CDR3 loop: CASSPGGRGGGTEAFF. The CDR3 DNA follows: TGTGCCAGCTCACCGGGAGGAAGAGGGGGGGGCACTGAAGCTTTCTTT.

The chain couples TRBV19 to TRBJ2-5; no clear D gene. The germline V gene encodes CDR1 LNHDA and CDR2 SQIVND (reference sequence). The CDR3 length is 12 residues. Trimming stripped 9 bases from V and 5 bases from J, with 13 bases between. CDR3 region: CARLSRRETQYF. CDR3 nucleotides: TGTGCCAGATTGTCCCGTCGGGAGACCCAGTACTTC.

The V call is TRBV19, the J call TRBJ1-3; D possibly corresponds to TRBD1 (6 bases). CDR1 LNHDA and CDR2 SQIVND come from the germline V gene (reference sequence). The V end was cut by 5 bases, the J end by 1 base, with 12 bases between. The CDR3 consists of 15 residues. CDR3 sequence reads: CASSHTGKSGNTIYF. The CDR3 DNA follows: TGTGCCAGTAGTCATACAGGGAAATCTGGAAACACCATATATTTT.

This clone was seen a few times. V gene TRBV6-5 combines with J gene TRBJ2-5, with 12 positions matching TRBD2. The germline V gene encodes CDR1 MNHEY and CDR2 SVGAGI. Trimming removed 6 bases from V and 5 bases from J; junction bases left unmatched: 7. There are 15 residues in the CDR3. This CDR3 reads CASRPSGGDRETQYF. The CDR3 DNA sequence: TGTGCCAGCAGACCTAGCGGGGGGGACCGCGAGACCCAGTACTTC.

The chain recombines TRBV5-6 with TRBJ1-2; 7 bases are a match to TRBD1. Germline values: CDR1 SGHDT, CDR2 YYEEEE. The V and J ends lost 0 bases and 7 bases, in that order; junction bases with no gene match: 6. This CDR3 spans 14 amino acids. CDR3 protein: CASSLEVRGAGYTF. As DNA, the CDR3 is TGTGCCAGCAGCTTGGAGGTCAGGGGGGCTGGCTACACCTTC.

The genes are TRBV10-3 and TRBJ1-1, with D possibly being TRBD1 (5 bases). The germline V and J ends were trimmed by 6 bases and 1 base, with 9 bases remaining between them. Germline values: CDR1 ENHRY, CDR2 SYGVKD. The CDR3 covers 13 residues. CDR3 residues: CAIRGLQNTEAFF. CDR3 in DNA: TGTGCCATCAGGGGACTCCAGAACACTGAAGCTTTCTTT.

The rearrangement joins TRBV3-1 (or the pseudogene TRBV3-2) to TRBJ1-1, with 8 bases fitting TRBD1. Germline CDR1 and CDR2: LGHDT and YNNKEL (reference sequence). The CDR3 has 19 amino acids. The ends lost 2 bases at V and 4 bases at J; junction bases unmatched: 18. As DNA, the CDR3 is TGTGCCAGCAGCCAAAGCTGGGCCGCCGGACAGGGAAGATCCACTGAAGCTTTCTTT. This sequence encodes CASSQSWAAGQGRSTEAFF.

The CDR3 spells CASSQLGPGQGTEAFF. CDR3 nucleotides: TGCGCCAGCAGCCAGCTTGGCCCGGGACAGGGGACTGAAGCTTTCTTT. The rearrangement joins TRBV4-1 to TRBJ1-1, with 10 bases lining up with TRBD1. J gave up 5 bases and V 3 bases, and 9 bases lay outside the gene matches. Germline CDR1 is MGHRA and CDR2 is YSYEKL. This CDR3 contains 16 residues.

V usage is TRBV10-3 and J usage is TRBJ1-1, with TRBD1 matching 10 bases. The germline V gene has CDR1 ENHRY and CDR2 SYGVKD. The CDR3 extends over 14 amino acids. The V segment lost 6 bases and the J segment 1 base; nucleotides outside the gene matches: 2. The CDR3 loop reads CAIRRQGANTEAFF. The CDR3 DNA follows: TGTGCCATCAGACGACAGGGGGCGAACACTGAAGCTTTCTTT.